The clone carrying this TCR beta chain has only a few counts. Its antigen is not known. The CDR3 contains 14 residues. Trimming removed 4 bases from V and 9 bases from J; junction bases left unmatched: 10. Germline lookup yields CDR1 SGHDN and CDR2 FVKESK. PBMCs were density-gradient isolated from about 9.6 ml fresh blood. This specimen comes from a study of Graves' ophthalmopathy and Graves' hyperthyroidism. Study-wide background: Peripheral blood was obtained at first diagnosis, ahead of any treatment.

Amplification of TCR beta CDR3 regions used RNA transcripts. Second-round multiplex PCR came after first-round RT-PCR with HTBI primers. TCRdb reprocessed the multiplex PCR reads via MiXCR and lists one record per CDR3 protein. The table has 150,000 to 200,000 distinct CDR3 sequences, 35% to 45% seen once; the top ten hold about 8.2%. Study findings and constraints: Sensitivity of 87.88% and specificity of less than 82% were achieved when a 13-signature model separated ophthalmopathy from stable hyperthyroidism. Most clonotypes expanded in thyroid above 0.001 frequency were present in blood too.

The receptor's source is a man aged 25-40 years with Graves' ophthalmopathy. Specimen: peripheral blood. The V gene is TRBV14, the J gene TRBJ2-7; 9 bases line up with TRBD1. The CDR3 DNA reads TGTGCCAGCAGCCGAAGGACAGGGGAGCTTGGGCAGTACTTC. It codes for CASSRRTGELGQYF.